This T cell receptor beta chain was captured in a study of T cell responses to AZD1222 COVID-19 vaccine. Study-level points and caveats: Reportedly, nearly half the spike-specific TCRs target unmutated variant regions.

Trimming shortened V by 7 bases and J by 0 bases, and 7 bases separated the two germline ends. The CDR3 is 13 residues long. The germline V gene encodes CDR1 SGHTA and CDR2 FQGNSA. Measured with immunoSEQ multiplex PCR; TCRdb has only the in-frame clones, and not every one. Of roughly 120,000 clones in the sample, approximately 90% were seen once. A note on this clone: What it binds is unknown.

The chain employs TRBV7-2 and TRBJ1-5; perhaps TRBD1 as D (6 bases). The input for sequencing was peripheral blood, taken 28 days after the second AZD1222 dose. The receptor was isolated from an adult who received the AZD1222 COVID-19 vaccine. The CDR3 sequence: CASTRGSNQPQHF. In DNA, the CDR3 is TGTGCCAGCACCAGGGGTAGCAATCAGCCCCAGCATTTT.